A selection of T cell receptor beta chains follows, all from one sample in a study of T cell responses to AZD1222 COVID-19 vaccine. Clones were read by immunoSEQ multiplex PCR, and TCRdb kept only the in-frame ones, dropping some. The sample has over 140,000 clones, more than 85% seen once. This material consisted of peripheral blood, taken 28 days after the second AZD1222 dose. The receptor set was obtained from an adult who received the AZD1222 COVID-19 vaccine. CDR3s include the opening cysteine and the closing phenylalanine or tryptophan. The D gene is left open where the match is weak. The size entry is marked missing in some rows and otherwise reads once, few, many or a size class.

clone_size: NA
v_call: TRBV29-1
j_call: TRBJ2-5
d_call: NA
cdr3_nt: TGCAGCGTTGCAAGTTTAGTTAGCGAGACCCAGTACTTC
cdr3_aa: CSVASLVSETQYF

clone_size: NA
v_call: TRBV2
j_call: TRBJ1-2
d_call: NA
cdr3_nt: TGTGCCAGCAGTGAAGCGCGACAGAACTATGGCTACACCTTC
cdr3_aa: CASSEARQNYGYTF

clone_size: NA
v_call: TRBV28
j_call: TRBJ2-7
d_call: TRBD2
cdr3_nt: TGTGCCAGCAGCAGTACAGTAGCGGGAGACTACGAGCAGTACTTC
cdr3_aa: CASSSTVAGDYEQYF

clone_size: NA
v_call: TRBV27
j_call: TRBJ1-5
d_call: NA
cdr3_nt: TGTGCCAGCAGTTCGGACAGAAGGTTGCCCCAGCATTTT
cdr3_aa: CASSSDRRLPQHF

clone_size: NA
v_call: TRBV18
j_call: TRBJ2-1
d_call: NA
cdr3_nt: TGTGCCAGCTCATCCTCTCGGATGGGGATCTCCTACAATGAGCAGTTCTTC
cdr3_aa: CASSSSRMGISYNEQFF

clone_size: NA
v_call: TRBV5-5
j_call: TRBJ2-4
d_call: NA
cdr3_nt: TGTGCCAGCAGCTTGGTGTTCGTCAACCAAAACATTCAGTACTTC
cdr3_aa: CASSLVFVNQNIQYF

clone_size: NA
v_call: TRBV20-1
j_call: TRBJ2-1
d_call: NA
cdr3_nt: TGCAGTGCTAGAACCGGGGGAAAGCAGTTCTTC
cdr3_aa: CSARTGGKQFF

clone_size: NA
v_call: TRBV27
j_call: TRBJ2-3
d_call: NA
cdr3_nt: TGTGCCAGCAGTTTATCGTCCGCAGATACGCAGTATTTT
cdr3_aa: CASSLSSADTQYF

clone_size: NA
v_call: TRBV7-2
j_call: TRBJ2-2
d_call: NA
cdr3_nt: TGTGCCAGCAGCTTGCCGGGCACCGGGGAGCTGTTTTTT
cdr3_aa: CASSLPGTGELFF

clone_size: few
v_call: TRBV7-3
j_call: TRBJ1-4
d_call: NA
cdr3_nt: TGTGCCAGCAGCTCTTGGACACCGCAGGAAAAACTGTTTTTT
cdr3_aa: CASSSWTPQEKLFF